This TCR beta chain was recorded in a study of PD-L1 blockade in urothelial cancer. Study-level background: Men with urothelial cancer arising in the bladder made up twenty-five of 29 patients.

Germline V gene sequence: CDR1 SGHRS, CDR2 YFSETQ. With 4 bases clipped from V and 3 bases from J, the junction kept 3 bases outside the gene matches. CDR3 length: 13 amino acids. Profiled with immunoSEQ multiplex PCR; TCRdb holds only in-frame clones, not every one. Of 70,000 to 75,000 clones listed, 84% are singletons. As to time point: pretreatment peripheral blood. A remark on this clone: Antigen: not known.

Study-level results: Better survival was forecast by a pretreatment blood TCR clonality below the median.

This sequence joins TRBV5-1 and TRBJ2-5; 7 bases line up with TRBD1. The sequence was obtained from a woman in her seventies with urothelial cancer. The source material was PBMCs, sampled around atezolizumab (anti-PD-L1) treatment. CDR3 coding DNA: TGCGCCAGCAGCCCGGGGACAGAAGAGACCCAGTACTTC. Translating it yields CASSPGTEETQYF.